The TCR beta chain under discussion was sequenced for a study of T cells expressing NK-cell markers. About the study: Sequenced donors, eight in total, included seven who were HCMV-seropositive and one who was seronegative.

With UMIs, 5'RACE template switching was used to make TCR beta cDNA. TCRdb reanalyzed the 5' RACE reads, giving one entry per CDR3 protein sequence and no DNA. In total, the table holds 300,000 or so distinct CDR3 sequences. About this clonotype itself: Its target is unknown.

Study results and limitations: Expanded clones of NKG2C+ T cells had an unclear HCMV specificity. As a fraction of CD8+ T cells, dominant NKG2C+ clonotypes reached roughly 1.0-7.5% in six or seven donors.

This TCR was sampled from a woman aged 18-70 years in good health. The sequenced sample was blood T cells: a sorted CD56 or NKG2C T cell subset, CD4+ or CD8+ T cells, or bulk PBMC T cells (not recorded which).

This CDR3 is CASSSSQGSNQPQHF. The rearrangement joins TRBV12-3 or TRBV12-4 to TRBJ1-5; no DNA is available, so the TRBD1 call from TCRdb remains unchecked. CDR3 length: 15 amino acids.